This T cell receptor beta chain was identified during a study of tumor-infiltrating lymphocytes in primary liver carcinoma. Study-wide context: Patients underwent surgical resection for primary liver carcinoma.

The germline V and J ends were trimmed by 5 bases and 8 bases, with 13 bases remaining between them. The length of the CDR3 is 13 residues. Germline lookup yields CDR1 SGHAT and CDR2 FQNNGV. Out of unsorted whole blood came the blood RNA, and germline DNA was extracted as well. Synthesis of TCR beta cDNA was carried out from about 0.55 ug total RNA with a constant-region primer. Sequencing libraries for TCR beta derived from three nested multiplex PCR rounds that used slightly modified ARM-PCR. For 10 cycles apiece, the opening two PCR rounds ran with TRBV1-TRBV30 forward primers and a C-beta reverse primer. TCRdb used MiXCR to reprocess the multiplex PCR reads, holding one entry per CDR3 protein. Here the sample spans approximately 320,000 distinct CDR3 sequences, 50% to 60% being singletons.

The sequenced material came from peripheral blood. The sequence was collected from a woman aged 25-40 years with primary liver carcinoma and hepatitis B virus infection. The chain uses TRBV11-2 and TRBJ2-1; D gene ambiguous. The CDR3 is CASSLSFNDEQFF. CDR3 coding DNA: TGTGCCAGCAGCCTAAGCTTTAACGATGAGCAGTTCTTC.